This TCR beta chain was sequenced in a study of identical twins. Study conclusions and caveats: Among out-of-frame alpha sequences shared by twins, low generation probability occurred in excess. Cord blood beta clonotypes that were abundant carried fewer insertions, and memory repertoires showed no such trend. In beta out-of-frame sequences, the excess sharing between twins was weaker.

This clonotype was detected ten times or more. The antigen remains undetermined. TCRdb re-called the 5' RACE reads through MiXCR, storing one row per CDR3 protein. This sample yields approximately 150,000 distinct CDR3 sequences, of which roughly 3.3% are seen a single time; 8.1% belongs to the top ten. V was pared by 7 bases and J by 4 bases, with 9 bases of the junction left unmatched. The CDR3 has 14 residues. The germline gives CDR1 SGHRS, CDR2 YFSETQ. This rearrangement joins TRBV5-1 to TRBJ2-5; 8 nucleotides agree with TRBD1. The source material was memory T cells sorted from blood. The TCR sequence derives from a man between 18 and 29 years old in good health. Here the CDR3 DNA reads TGCGCCAGCTCCAGGGGGCGAGGAGGAGAGACCCAGTACTTC. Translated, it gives CASSRGRGGETQYF.